The 29 T cell receptor beta chains reported below all come from one sample, sequenced in a study of Graves' ophthalmopathy and Graves' hyperthyroidism (dated by TCRdb to 2016 to 2019). TCRdb shows the sequencer as Illumina HiSeq 2000. TCR beta CDR3 regions were amplified from RNA transcripts for repertoire sequencing. A first-round RT-PCR used HTBI primers with the Qiagen OneStep RT-PCR kit, followed by a second-round multiplex PCR, size selection and purification. The public sequencing data were trimmed at Q25 with fastp and processed into clonotypes with MiXCR by TCRdb, which kept only in-frame beta chains. Each record represents a unique CDR3 protein, reported with the most common genes and DNA among its rows. This sample lists about 480,000 distinct CDR3 sequences; around 15% were detected once. Roughly 10% of the sample goes to the ten largest clones. The sequencing input was blood. The receptors were gathered from a woman aged 25 to 39 with Graves' ophthalmopathy. Donor details come from another sample of the same person, matched by shared clones.

This clonotype was detected many times. The rearrangement uses TRBV19 and TRBJ1-3; weak D call: TRBD1 (6 bases). Looked up from germline, CDR1 is LNHDA and CDR2 is SQIVND (reference sequence). V lost 5 bases and J lost 0, with 11 bases in between. This CDR3 region has 15 residues. The CDR3 spells CASSPGQNSGNTIYF. CDR3 coding DNA: TGTGCCAGTAGTCCGGGACAAAACTCTGGAAACACCATATATTTT.

This clonotype has at least ten counts. The chain carries TRBV6-5 and TRBJ2-7; TRBD1 matches at 8 bases. The germline V gene encodes CDR1 MNHEY and CDR2 SVGAGI. The CDR3 runs to 14 residues. The J segment lost 3 bases and the V segment lost 6 bases, leaving 7 bases of the junction unmatched. CDR3 bases: TGTGCCAGCAGACTCGACAGGGGAATCTACGAGCAGTACTTC. Amino acid sequence: CASRLDRGIYEQYF.

The chain carries TRBV6-1 and TRBJ2-2; tentatively, D is TRBD1 or TRBD2 (6 bases each). Germline loops: CDR1 MNHNS, CDR2 SASEGT. The CDR3 extends over 14 amino acids. The V gene lost 10 bases and the J gene lost 6 bases, with 18 bases spanning the gap. The CDR3, as DNA: TGTGCCACCCGGGGTGGGGGGCTGGCCGGGGAGCTGTTTTTT. It specifies CATRGGGLAGELFF.

In this sample, this clonotype turned up many times. This chain connects TRBV30 to TRBJ1-1; D remains unclear. This CDR3 region has 11 residues. The germline CDR1 and CDR2 sequences are GTSNPN and SVGIG (reference sequence). Trimming shortened V by 5 bases and J by 4 bases, and 8 bases separated the two germline ends. CDR3 amino acids: CAWVSGTEAFF. The CDR3 region has the DNA TGTGCCTGGGTCTCGGGCACTGAAGCTTTCTTT.

This clonotype showed up many times. The rearrangement uses TRBV6-1 and TRBJ1-5; no reliable D call. Germline V gene data show CDR1 as MNHNS and CDR2 as SASEGT. The CDR3 consists of 12 residues. The V end was cut by 2 bases, the J end by 9 bases, with 8 bases between. CDR3 amino acids: CASSEIRGPQHF. The CDR3 nucleotides are TGTGCCAGCAGTGAAATTAGAGGGCCCCAGCATTTT.

This clonotype was recorded many times. The chain employs TRBV27 and TRBJ2-7; tentatively, D is TRBD2 (5 bases). The CDR3 is 16 amino acids. The germline gives CDR1 MNHEY, CDR2 SMNVEV (reference sequence). V lost 0 bases and J 0 bases, leaving 12 bases between the germline ends. CDR3 nucleotides: TGTGCCAGCAGTTTATCGATGGCGGAGGTCTCCTACGAGCAGTACTTC. It is translated as CASSLSMAEVSYEQYF.

This clonotype was recorded many times. The CDR3 sequence: CASSPFKGSTEAFF. CDR3 in DNA: TGTGCCAGCAGCCCGTTCAAGGGTAGCACTGAAGCTTTCTTT. The chain carries TRBV12-3 or TRBV12-4 and TRBJ1-1, with D unclear. V gave up 6 bases and J gave up 4 bases, with 15 bases separating them. This CDR3 spans 14 amino acids.

This clonotype has a count of ten or more. This chain links TRBV6-1 with TRBJ1-1, with 7 bases that match TRBD1. Germline CDR1 MNHNS, CDR2 SASEGT. There are 13 residues in the CDR3. Losses at the gene ends were 6 bases for V and 2 bases for J; bases not matched to a gene: 3. The CDR3 protein is CASRTGLNTEAFF. The CDR3, as DNA: TGTGCCAGCAGGACAGGGTTAAACACTGAAGCTTTCTTT.

This clonotype was seen ten or more times. The rearrangement uses TRBV7-9 and TRBJ2-4; the D call may be TRBD1 or TRBD2 (5 bases each). The CDR3 is 12 amino acids. From germline, CDR1 is SEHNR and CDR2 FQNEAQ (reference sequence). V lost 5 bases, J lost 13 bases, and 15 bases lay in between. This CDR3 is CASSPGTLGQYF. CDR3 sequence (DNA): TGTGCCAGCAGCCCCGGGACCTTAGGGCAGTACTTC. Variable domain in full (rest from reference TRBV7-9 and TRBJ2-4): DTGVSQNPRHKITKRGQNVTFRCDPISEHNRLYWYRQTLGQGPEFLTYFQNEAQLEKSRLLSDRFSAERPKGSFSTLEIQRTEQGDSAMYLCASSPGTLGQYFGAGTRLSVL.

Note on this clonotype: A read error is possible here, since a much larger clone lies one base away. The chain carries TRBV19 and TRBJ2-5; TRBD1 agrees at 8 bases. CDR3 length equals 15 residues. The germline V gene has CDR1 LNHDA and CDR2 SQIVND (reference sequence). CDR3 region: CASSIGPGGLETRYF. CDR3 nucleotides: TGTGCCAGTAGTATAGGCCCAGGGGGCCTCGAGACCCGGTACTTC.

This clonotype came up many times. The chain is built from TRBV6-2 or TRBV6-3 and TRBJ2-7; TRBD2 agrees at 10 bases. CDR3 length: 18 residues. With V trimmed by 5 bases and J by 3 bases, 16 bases remained unmatched. Germline values: CDR1 MNHEY, CDR2 SVGEGT. The CDR3 coding sequence is TGTGCCAGCAGTCTCCGAGCGGGGGGGCTAGAGTCGAACTACGAGCAGTACTTC. Translation: CASSLRAGGLESNYEQYF.

This clonotype was counted at least ten times. V is TRBV12-3 or TRBV12-4 and J is TRBJ2-7; 7 positions agree with TRBD1. With V trimmed by 3 bases and J by 5 bases, 10 bases remained unmatched. The CDR3 covers 15 residues. CDR3 sequence reads: CASSFPYRTGHEQYF. CDR3 DNA: TGTGCCAGCAGTTTTCCCTACCGGACAGGACACGAGCAGTACTTC.

This clonotype was observed many times. The chain has TRBV20-1 and TRBJ2-7, with D perhaps TRBD2 (6 bases). From germline, CDR1 is DFQATT and CDR2 SNEGSKA (reference sequence). The CDR3 sequence is 13 residues long. Trimming took off 5 bases at V and 0 bases at J, with 11 bases between the two ends. The CDR3 sequence is CSAPGESSYEQYF. The CDR3 DNA follows: TGCAGTGCTCCGGGGGAGAGCTCCTACGAGCAGTACTTC.

This clonotype was counted at least ten times. The rearrangement uses TRBV12-3 or TRBV12-4 and TRBJ2-6, with D perhaps TRBD1 or TRBD2 (5 bases each). The CDR3 sequence is 17 residues long. V lost 6 bases and J 2 bases, leaving 17 bases between the germline ends. The CDR3 loop reads CASRLRGDRAGANVLTF. CDR3 in DNA: TGTGCCAGCAGGTTACGTGGGGACCGGGCTGGGGCCAACGTCCTGACTTTC.

In the case of this clonotype: This may come from a read error, since a much larger clone is one base off. The rearrangement links TRBV12-5 to TRBJ1-1; no definite D call. Trimming took 4 bases from V and 3 from J, leaving 6 bases between them. This CDR3 is built from 12 residues. Germline CDR1 reads LGHNT; CDR2 reads FRNRAP. The CDR3 DNA sequence: TGTGCTAGTGGTTACGGGGACACTGAAGCTTTCTTT. Encoded protein: CASGYGDTEAFF.

The CDR3 nucleotides read TGTGCCAGCAGCAGGGGGGGCCGGGACAGGGGCGCAACTGAAGCTTTCTTT. It yields the protein CASSRGGRDRGATEAFF. The J gene is TRBJ1-1, the V gene TRBV12-3 or TRBV12-4, with 10 bases identical to TRBD1. The CDR3 is made up of 17 amino acids. Trimming removed 6 bases from V and 5 bases from J; junction bases left unmatched: 15.

This clonotype was found once. CDR3 protein: CASSVRPGQGNGYTF. DNA for the CDR3: TGTGCCAGCAGTGTCAGACCGGGACAGGGGAATGGCTACACCTTC. The rearrangement joins TRBV12-3 or TRBV12-4 to TRBJ1-2, with TRBD1 identical over 10 bases. The ends lost 5 bases at V and 6 bases at J; junction bases unmatched: 9. The CDR3 spans 15 residues.

This clonotype occurred many times. The chain employs TRBV7-6 and TRBJ2-2; D is uncertain. Per the germline V gene, CDR1 is SGHVS and CDR2 is FNYEAQ. This CDR3 contains 11 residues. Trimming took off 6 bases at V and 8 bases at J, with 7 bases between the two ends. For the CDR3, the DNA is TGTGCCAGCAGTTTCCTGGGGGAGCTGTTTTTT. Translating it yields CASSFLGELFF.

This clonotype was observed many times. The chain links TRBV7-6 to TRBJ1-5, with 10 bases identical to TRBD1. The length of the CDR3 is 15 residues. Germline trimming cut 7 bases from V and 4 bases from J; bases unmatched to any gene: 7. Germline values: CDR1 SGHVS, CDR2 FNYEAQ. The chain's CDR3 is CASTQGQGGNQPQHF. CDR3 coding DNA: TGTGCCAGCACCCAAGGACAGGGGGGGAATCAGCCCCAGCATTTT.

This clonotype was counted ten times or more. This chain uses TRBV6-2 or TRBV6-3 with TRBJ2-7; a possible D gene is TRBD1 (6 bases). This CDR3 spans 15 amino acids. Germline CDR1 MNHEY, CDR2 SVGEGT. Trimming pared 2 bases from V and 3 bases from J, leaving 14 bases between. CDR3 in amino acids: CASSYPGVGIYEQYF. CDR3 nucleotide sequence: TGTGCCAGCAGTTACCCAGGGGTCGGTATCTACGAGCAGTACTTC.

This clonotype was detected ten times or more. V and J are TRBV29-1 and TRBJ1-1; tentative D call: TRBD1 (5 bases). The V gene's germline CDR1 is SQVTM and CDR2 ANQGSEA. V lost 1 base and J 2 bases, leaving 14 bases between the germline ends. The CDR3 has 15 residues. The CDR3 region is CSVEALEGINTEAFF. The CDR3 bases are TGCAGCGTTGAAGCCCTGGAGGGGATAAACACTGAAGCTTTCTTT.

This clonotype was recorded at least ten times. The chain's CDR3 is CASSPVKTRSSGELFF. Here the CDR3 DNA reads TGTGCCAGCAGCCCGGTTAAGACGAGGTCTTCCGGGGAGCTGTTTTTT. The chain combines TRBV7-3 with TRBJ2-2; D not certain. The germline V gene has CDR1 SGHTA and CDR2 FQGTGA. V lost 5 bases and J 6 bases, leaving 19 bases between the germline ends. CDR3 length: 16 residues.

This clonotype appeared many times. This chain connects TRBV10-3 to TRBJ1-1; D is undetermined. Trimming took 6 bases from V and 3 from J, leaving 11 bases between them. The CDR3 loop spans 13 amino acids. Looked up from germline, CDR1 is ENHRY and CDR2 is SYGVKD. CDR3 in amino acids: CAIRGRLDTEAFF. CDR3 bases: TGTGCCATCAGAGGCAGACTAGACACTGAAGCTTTCTTT.

This clonotype was observed a few times. The chain joins TRBV30 to TRBJ1-6, with a possible D match to TRBD1 (5 bases). V lost 3 bases and J lost 3, with 12 bases in between. CDR3 length: 15 amino acids. From germline, CDR1 is GTSNPN and CDR2 SVGIG (reference sequence). The DNA of the CDR3 is TGTGCCTGGAGGGGGGTCGGGGGCTATAATTCACCCCTCCACTTT. It yields the protein CAWRGVGGYNSPLHF.

Many counts were recorded for this clonotype. The V and J genes are TRBV20-1 and TRBJ2-7; no clear D gene. Trimming pared 0 bases from V and 7 bases from J, leaving 13 bases between. From germline, CDR1 is DFQATT and CDR2 SNEGSKA (reference sequence). This CDR3 comprises 13 residues. CDR3 DNA sequence: TGCAGTGCTAGAGATGAGTGGGAAGGTGAGCAGTACTTC. Its protein is CSARDEWEGEQYF.

On this clonotype itself: An end of the junction differs from the germline gene, which may be a read error. This rearrangement joins TRBV10-3 to TRBJ1-2; D ambiguous. Germline-derived CDR1 and CDR2 are ENHRY and SYGVKD. CDR3 length: 17 amino acids. As DNA, the CDR3 is TGTGCCAGCAGTGGAGATCGACTAAGAGCCCCCAACTATGGCTACACCTTC. Translation gives CASSGDRLRAPNYGYTF.

This clonotype has at least ten counts. The rearrangement links TRBV12-3 or TRBV12-4 to TRBJ2-7; TRBD2 matches at 11 bases. The CDR3 sequence is 17 residues long. The ends lost 6 bases at V and 2 bases at J; junction bases unmatched: 12. The chain's CDR3 is CASSPPPGTSGPYEQYF. CDR3 DNA: TGTGCCAGCAGCCCTCCGCCCGGGACTAGCGGCCCCTACGAGCAGTACTTC.

V usage is TRBV12-3 or TRBV12-4 and J usage is TRBJ2-2, with 9 bases lining up with TRBD1. The CDR3 is made up of 15 amino acids. The junction had 3 bases not matched to a gene; V was cut back by 1 base and J by 6 bases. Here the CDR3 reads CASSLGDRVAGELFF. In DNA form, the CDR3 reads TGTGCCAGCAGTTTAGGGGACAGGGTGGCCGGGGAGCTGTTTTTT.

The table lists this clonotype with many counts. The V gene is TRBV7-9, the J gene TRBJ2-7; the D gene is possibly TRBD2 (6 bases). The CDR3 spans 15 residues. The V end was cut by 5 bases, the J end by 2 bases, with 16 bases between. CDR1 and CDR2 (germline): SEHNR, FQNEAQ (reference sequence). The CDR3 is CASSLLDGGTYEQYF. CDR3 bases: TGTGCCAGCAGCCTCCTTGACGGGGGAACCTACGAGCAGTACTTC.